This TCR beta chain was identified during a study of Graves' ophthalmopathy and Graves' hyperthyroidism. General study points: Also, most clonotypes expanded in the thyroid above 0.001 frequency appeared in blood.

The CDR3 length is 13 residues. Trimming shortened V by 11 bases and J by 7 bases, and 15 bases separated the two germline ends. Germline CDR1 and CDR2: SNHLY and FYNNEI. In regard to this clonotype: Its antigen remains unknown. A much bigger clone sits one base away, suggesting this may be a read error.

TCR beta CDR3 regions were amplified from RNA transcripts. First-round RT-PCR relied on HTBI primers, and a second-round multiplex PCR came next. TCRdb itself ran the multiplex PCR reads through MiXCR, one entry per CDR3 protein. The table includes 600,000 to 950,000 distinct CDR3 sequences, 40% detected once. The clonotype comes from an adult man with Graves' ophthalmopathy. The rearrangement uses TRBV2 and TRBJ1-6, with D uncertain. The specimen was peripheral blood. The CDR3 nucleotides read TGTGCCTGCAAGGTTGAAGACAATTCACCCCTCCACTTT. Translation: CACKVEDNSPLHF.